This paragraph reports one T cell receptor beta chain. The germline V gene has CDR1 GTSNPN and CDR2 SVGIG (reference sequence). J was trimmed by 2 bases and V by 0 bases; bases with no gene match: 1. The CDR3 covers 13 residues. Random hexamers primed reverse transcription of roughly 0.45 to 1 ug RNA. Amplification of TCR beta CDR3 across 54 Vbeta and 13 Jbeta was performed with immunoSEQ multiplex PCR. TCRdb reprocessed the immunoSEQ multiplex PCR reads with MiXCR, giving one entry per CDR3 protein. The table shows around 190,000 distinct CDR3 sequences, with 85% to 95% occurring only once. This record comes from a study of CD8 T cells in Susac syndrome. Isolation of CD8+ and CD4+ T cells was performed negatively, whereas enrichment of TEMRA cells was done by FACS.

V is TRBV30 and J is TRBJ2-7, with TRBD1 matching 7 bases. The sequence derives from a human donor with multiple sclerosis. Sequencing was carried out using CD8+ T cells from PBMCs. The CDR3 loop is CAWSVTGTYEQYF. CDR3 in DNA: TGTGCCTGGAGTGTGACAGGGACCTACGAGCAGTACTTC.